The 20 T cell receptor beta chains below come from one sample, sequenced in a study of blood T cells in healthy people across ages (dated by TCRdb to about 2015). The library was prepared using 5' RACE. Sequenced using an Illumina HiSeq 2500. A second roughly 7 to 11 cycle PCR used a sample-barcoded 5' primer and a J-beta primer mix. The raw public data were reprocessed by TCRdb itself: fastp quality trimming at Q25, MiXCR clonotype calling, in-frame beta chains only. Rows are combined by CDR3 protein, so each entry shows the most common genes and DNA. The sample profile shows about a million distinct CDR3 sequences; around two fifths of them were found once. The ten largest make up around 14% of the sample. The sequenced sample was blood. Every receptor here comes from a man younger than 35 in good health.

The chain employs TRBV27 and TRBJ1-2, with 9 bases identical to TRBD1. J gave up 8 bases and V 2 bases, and 9 bases lay outside the gene matches. The CDR3 loop spans 15 amino acids. Germline CDR1 reads MNHEY; CDR2 reads SMNVEV (reference sequence). CDR3 DNA: TGTGCCAGCAGTTTACTAATGACAGGGGGTGAGGGCTACACCTTC. This codes for CASSLLMTGGEGYTF.

This clonotype was observed once. The rearrangement uses TRBV20-1 and TRBJ1-4, with 8 bases that match TRBD1. The CDR3 covers 17 residues. The germline V gene has CDR1 DFQATT and CDR2 SNEGSKA (reference sequence). J gave up 0 bases and V 2 bases, and 8 bases lay outside the gene matches. The CDR3 here is CSARPPRQGSTNEKLFF. In nucleotides, the CDR3 is TGCAGTGCTAGACCTCCCAGACAGGGGTCAACTAATGAAAAACTGTTTTTT.

The chain joins TRBV6-2 or TRBV6-3 to TRBJ1-2; D call uncertain. V lost 4 bases to trimming and J lost 5 bases, with 14 bases between them. Germline assignment: CDR1 MNHEY and CDR2 SVGEGT. The CDR3 is 14 residues long. Here the CDR3 reads CASSFLAAGYGYTF. Here the CDR3 DNA reads TGTGCCAGCAGTTTCCTGGCCGCTGGGTATGGCTACACCTTC.

V usage is TRBV7-3 and J usage is TRBJ1-2, with no clear D. Trimming stripped 4 bases from V and 8 bases from J, with 14 bases between. The germline V gene has CDR1 SGHTA and CDR2 FQGTGA. This CDR3 comprises 13 residues. Written as DNA, the CDR3 is TGTGCCAGCAGCTCGGAGAACCTCCTAGGCTACACCTTC. Protein: CASSSENLLGYTF.

The chain links TRBV20-1 to TRBJ1-1, with D maybe TRBD1 (5 bases). Per the germline V gene, CDR1 is DFQATT and CDR2 is SNEGSKA (reference sequence). V lost 5 bases to trimming and J lost 5 bases, with 15 bases between them. The length of the CDR3 is 13 residues. The CDR3 sequence is CSAEEGSWTEAFF. The CDR3 DNA follows: TGCAGTGCTGAGGAGGGGAGTTGGACTGAAGCTTTCTTT.

The chain is built from TRBV5-1 and TRBJ1-2; D is ambiguous. This CDR3 is built from 15 residues. V lost 3 bases to trimming and J lost 4 bases, with 16 bases between them. Germline loops: CDR1 SGHRS, CDR2 YFSETQ. The DNA for the CDR3 is TGCGCCAGCAGCTCGTTAAACCGGTCCTCCTATGGCTACACCTTC. This sequence encodes CASSSLNRSSYGYTF.

The chain recombines TRBV2 with TRBJ2-2, with TRBD1 identical over 10 bases. Germline lookup yields CDR1 SNHLY and CDR2 FYNNEI. V lost 2 bases, J lost 3 bases, and 3 bases stayed unmatched. The CDR3 consists of 16 residues. This CDR3 reads CASSERGQGYTGELFF. The CDR3 bases are TGTGCCAGCAGTGAAAGGGGACAGGGGTACACCGGGGAGCTGTTTTTT.

A word on this clonotype: This may be a read error: a much more frequent sequence differs by one nucleotide. The J gene is TRBJ2-1, the V gene TRBV7-6, with 10 bases fitting TRBD2. Germline CDR1 is SGHVS and CDR2 is FNYEAQ. The junction had 7 bases not matched to a gene; V was cut back by 1 base and J by 7 bases. The CDR3 has 16 residues. In DNA, the CDR3 is TGTGCCAGCAGCTTAGGGGCTGCTAGCGGGGGTAATGAGCAGTTCTTC. Its translation is CASSLGAASGGNEQFF.

The table lists this clonotype with a few counts. The rearrangement uses TRBV5-1 and TRBJ1-4, with unresolved D. V was shortened by 3 bases and J by 0 bases, with 9 bases between the two germline ends. This CDR3 spans 15 amino acids. The germline V gene has CDR1 SGHRS and CDR2 YFSETQ. The CDR3 region has the DNA TGCGCCAGCAGCTCAGAGGGAACAACTAATGAAAAACTGTTTTTT. It specifies CASSSEGTTNEKLFF.

In its sample, this clonotype was seen a few times. The chain uses TRBV12-3 or TRBV12-4 and TRBJ1-1; D unclear. This CDR3 comprises 12 residues. The V end was cut by 4 bases, the J end by 4 bases, with 7 bases between. CDR3 DNA: TGTGCCAGCAGTTATTTGAGCACTGAAGCTTTCTTT. Encoded protein: CASSYLSTEAFF.

The chain carries TRBV20-1 and TRBJ1-5; 7 positions match TRBD1. V was pared by 3 bases and J by 5 bases, with 7 bases of the junction left unmatched. CDR1 and CDR2 (germline): DFQATT, SNEGSKA (reference sequence). The CDR3 is made up of 14 amino acids. In nucleotides, the CDR3 is TGCAGTGCTAGGACCCCAGGGGGGGATCAGCCCCAGCATTTT. Translated: CSARTPGGDQPQHF.

Concerning this clonotype: Germline is not matched at one junction end, which may reflect a read error. The chain employs TRBV28 and TRBJ1-3; D remains unclear. CDR3 size: 14 residues. Per germline, CDR1 MDHEN and CDR2 SYDVKM. The chain's CDR3 is CASSSREVRNTIYF. The CDR3 bases are TGTGCCAGTAGTTCCCGGGAAGTACGAAACACCATATATTTT.

This clonotype was detected once. A much larger clone sits a single nucleotide away, making a read error possible. This chain uses TRBV12-3 or TRBV12-4 with TRBJ2-1; the D is unclear. There are 12 residues in the CDR3. Deletions cut 7 bases from V and 6 bases from J, with 10 bases between. The chain's CDR3 is CASISDPNEQFF. CDR3 nucleotide sequence: TGTGCCAGCATTTCCGACCCCAATGAGCAGTTCTTC.

The chain is built from TRBV20-1 and TRBJ1-6, with 9 bases that match TRBD1. The CDR3 runs to 15 residues. Germline V gene data show CDR1 as DFQATT and CDR2 as SNEGSKA (reference sequence). V lost 2 bases to trimming and J lost 7 bases; unmatched junction nucleotides: 6. In nucleotides, the CDR3 is TGCAGTGCTAGACCGCTGGGACAGGGAAATTCACCCCTCCACTTT. Translated: CSARPLGQGNSPLHF.

This clonotype was counted between two and nine times. The chain joins TRBV14 to TRBJ1-5; D is possibly TRBD1 (6 bases). CDR1 SGHDN and CDR2 FVKESK come from the germline V gene. The CDR3 loop spans 14 amino acids. Deletions cut 1 base from V and 5 bases from J, with 9 bases between. The CDR3 loop reads CASSQGQVDQPQHF. Here the CDR3 DNA reads TGTGCCAGCAGCCAAGGACAGGTGGATCAGCCCCAGCATTTT. Full variable domain (outside the CDR3, taken from reference TRBV14 and TRBJ1-5): EAGVTQFPSHSVIEKGQTVTLRCDPISGHDNLYWYRRVMGKEIKFLLHFVKESKQDESGMPNNRFLAERTGGTYSTLKVQPAELEDSGVYFCASSQGQVDQPQHFGDGTRLSIL.

V usage is TRBV7-9 and J usage is TRBJ2-5, with D unresolved. The CDR3 sequence is 13 residues long. The germline V gene has CDR1 SEHNR and CDR2 FQNEAQ (reference sequence). Trimming left V 2 bases short and J 5 bases short, with 9 bases between. The CDR3 region is CASSLRLKETQYF. The CDR3 DNA sequence: TGTGCCAGCAGCTTAAGGCTTAAGGAGACCCAGTACTTC.

A single count supports this clonotype. The gene calls are TRBV20-1 and TRBJ1-2; 7 positions match TRBD1. Germline V gene lookup returns CDR1 DFQATT and CDR2 SNEGSKA (reference sequence). The CDR3 length is 13 residues. Trimming at V came to 1 base and at J to 4 bases, leaving 3 bases not matched to a gene. The CDR3 is CSARGGQCYGYTF. The CDR3 DNA is TGCAGTGCTAGAGGGGGACAGTGCTATGGCTACACCTTC.

About this clonotype: An end of the junction does not agree with germline; a read error may underlie this. The chain is built from TRBV7-8 and TRBJ1-1, with 10 bases identical to TRBD1. CDR3 length: 14 amino acids. Per germline, CDR1 SGHVS and CDR2 FQNEAQ. This CDR3 is CAGSGDRGNTEAFF. Written as DNA, the CDR3 is TGTGCCGGCAGCGGGGACAGGGGGAACACTGAAGCTTTCTTT.

A note on this clonotype: An end of the junction does not agree with germline; a read error may underlie this. The chain recombines TRBV2 with TRBJ2-3, with TRBD2 identical over 13 bases. The CDR3 consists of 16 residues. Germline CDR1 is SNHLY and CDR2 is FYNNEI. CDR3 in amino acids: CVSSPGLAGESDTQYF. The CDR3 DNA sequence: TGTGTCAGCAGTCCAGGACTAGCGGGGGAATCAGATACGCAGTATTTT.

This clonotype was found a few times. The DNA for the CDR3 is TGTGCCATCAGTGAGACCAGGGGGCAAACTAATGAAAAACTGTTTTTT. Translated, it gives CAISETRGQTNEKLFF. The chain has TRBV10-3 and TRBJ1-4; 8 bases line up with TRBD1. Germline V gene lookup returns CDR1 ENHRY and CDR2 SYGVKD. The length of the CDR3 is 16 residues. Germline trimming cut 2 bases from V and 1 base from J; bases unmatched to any gene: 3.